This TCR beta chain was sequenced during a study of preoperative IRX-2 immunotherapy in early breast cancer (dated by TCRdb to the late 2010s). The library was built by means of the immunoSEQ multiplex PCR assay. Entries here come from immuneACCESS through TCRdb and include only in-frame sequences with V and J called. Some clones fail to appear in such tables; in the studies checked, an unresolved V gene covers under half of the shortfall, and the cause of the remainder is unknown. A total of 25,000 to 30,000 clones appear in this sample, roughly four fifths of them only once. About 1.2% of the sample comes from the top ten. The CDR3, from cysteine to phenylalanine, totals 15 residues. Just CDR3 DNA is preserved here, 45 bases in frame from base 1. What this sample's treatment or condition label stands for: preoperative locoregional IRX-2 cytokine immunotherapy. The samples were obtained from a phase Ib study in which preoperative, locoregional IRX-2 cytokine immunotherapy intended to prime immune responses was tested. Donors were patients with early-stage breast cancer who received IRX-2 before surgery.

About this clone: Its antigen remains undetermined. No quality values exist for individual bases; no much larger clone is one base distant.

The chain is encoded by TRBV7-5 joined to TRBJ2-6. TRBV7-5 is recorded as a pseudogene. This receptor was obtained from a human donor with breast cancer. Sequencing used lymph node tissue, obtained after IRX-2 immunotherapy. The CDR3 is CASARTNSGANVLTF. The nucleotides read TGTGCCAGCGCAAGGACCAACTCTGGGGCCAACGTCCTGACTTTC.